A single count supports the clone carrying this T cell receptor beta chain. Its antigen remains unknown. These data are taken from a study of T cell responses to AZD1222 COVID-19 vaccine. Study outcomes and limitations: Regions left unmutated in variants are reportedly the target of nearly half of spike-specific TCRs.

The CDR3 length is 14 residues. Germline loops: CDR1 MNHEY, CDR2 SMNVEV (reference sequence). V dropped 3 bases and J dropped 2 bases, with 8 bases sitting between them. The assay was immunoSEQ multiplex PCR, and TCRdb's table has in-frame clones only and misses some. The data show 110,000 or so clones, more than 75% seen once. The source is an adult who received the AZD1222 COVID-19 vaccine. V gene TRBV27 combines with J gene TRBJ2-1; the D call may be TRBD1 or TRBD2 (6 bases each). The material sequenced was peripheral blood, taken 28 days after the second AZD1222 dose. The CDR3: CASSLEGAYNEQFF. The CDR3 DNA is TGTGCCAGCAGTTTGGAGGGGGCCTACAATGAGCAGTTCTTC.